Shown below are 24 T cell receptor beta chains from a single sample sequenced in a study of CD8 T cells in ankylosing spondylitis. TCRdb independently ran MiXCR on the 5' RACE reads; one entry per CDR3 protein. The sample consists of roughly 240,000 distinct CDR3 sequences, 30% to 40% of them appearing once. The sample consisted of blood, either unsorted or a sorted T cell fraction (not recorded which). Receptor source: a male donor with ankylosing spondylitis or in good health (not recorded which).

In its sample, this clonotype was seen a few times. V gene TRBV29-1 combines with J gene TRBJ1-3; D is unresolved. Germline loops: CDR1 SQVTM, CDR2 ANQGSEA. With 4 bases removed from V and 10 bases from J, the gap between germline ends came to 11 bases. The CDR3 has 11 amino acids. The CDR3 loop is CSVVAGPTIYF. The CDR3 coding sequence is TGCAGCGTTGTGGCAGGACCAACCATATATTTT.

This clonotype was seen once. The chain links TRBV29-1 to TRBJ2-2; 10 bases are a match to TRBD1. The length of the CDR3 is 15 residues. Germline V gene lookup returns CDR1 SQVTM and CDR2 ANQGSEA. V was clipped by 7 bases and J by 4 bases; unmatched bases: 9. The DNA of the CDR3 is TGCAGCGCTGGCTCCGGGACAGGGGTCACCGGGGAGCTGTTTTTT. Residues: CSAGSGTGVTGELFF.

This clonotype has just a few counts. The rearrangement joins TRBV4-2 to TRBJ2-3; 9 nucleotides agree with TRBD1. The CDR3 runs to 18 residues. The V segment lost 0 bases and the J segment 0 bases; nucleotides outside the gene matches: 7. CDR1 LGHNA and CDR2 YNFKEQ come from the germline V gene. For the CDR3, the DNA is TGTGCCAGCAGCCAAGATCCCGGGACAGGGCTTAGCACAGATACGCAGTATTTT. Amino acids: CASSQDPGTGLSTDTQYF.

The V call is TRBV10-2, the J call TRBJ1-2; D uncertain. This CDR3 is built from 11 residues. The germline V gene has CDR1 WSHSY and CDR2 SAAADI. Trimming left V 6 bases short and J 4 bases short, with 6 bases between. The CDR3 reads CASSTTYGYTF. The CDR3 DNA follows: TGCGCCAGCAGCACCACCTATGGCTACACCTTC.

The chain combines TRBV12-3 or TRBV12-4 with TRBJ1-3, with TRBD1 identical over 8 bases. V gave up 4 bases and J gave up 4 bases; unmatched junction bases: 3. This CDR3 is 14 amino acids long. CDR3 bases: TGTGCCAGCAGTTGGACAGGGAGGGGAAACACCATATATTTT. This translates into CASSWTGRGNTIYF.

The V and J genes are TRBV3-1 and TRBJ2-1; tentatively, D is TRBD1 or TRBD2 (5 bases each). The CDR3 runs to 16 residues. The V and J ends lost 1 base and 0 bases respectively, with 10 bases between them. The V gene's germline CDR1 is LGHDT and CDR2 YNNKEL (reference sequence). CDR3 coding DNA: TGTGCCAGCAGCCAAGTTGTGGGGGACTCCTACAATGAGCAGTTCTTC. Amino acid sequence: CASSQVVGDSYNEQFF.

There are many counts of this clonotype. The CDR3 nucleotides are TGCAGTGCTAGAGACGCCGGGACCATCGGGGGAAATGAGCAGTTCTTC. Encoded protein: CSARDAGTIGGNEQFF. The V call is TRBV20-1, the J call TRBJ2-1; a weak D match, TRBD2 (6 bases). The V and J ends lost 0 bases and 7 bases respectively, with 19 bases between them. Germline V gene lookup returns CDR1 DFQATT and CDR2 SNEGSKA (reference sequence). CDR3 size: 16 residues.

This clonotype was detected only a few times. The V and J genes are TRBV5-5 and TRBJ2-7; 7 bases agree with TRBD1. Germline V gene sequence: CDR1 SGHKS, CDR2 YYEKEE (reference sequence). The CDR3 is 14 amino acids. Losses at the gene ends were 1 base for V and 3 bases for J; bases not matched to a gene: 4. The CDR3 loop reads CASSLSPGGYEQYF. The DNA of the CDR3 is TGTGCCAGCAGCTTGTCCCCAGGGGGCTACGAGCAGTACTTC.

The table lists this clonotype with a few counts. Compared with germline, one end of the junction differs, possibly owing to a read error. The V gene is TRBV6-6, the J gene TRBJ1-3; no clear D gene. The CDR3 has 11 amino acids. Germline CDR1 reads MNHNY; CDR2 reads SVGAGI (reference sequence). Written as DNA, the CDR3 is TGTGCCAGCACTTACCGAAACACCATATATTTT. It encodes CASTYRNTIYF.

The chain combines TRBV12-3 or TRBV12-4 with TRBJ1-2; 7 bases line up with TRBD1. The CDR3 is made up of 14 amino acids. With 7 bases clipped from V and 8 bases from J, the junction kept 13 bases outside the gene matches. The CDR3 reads CASTWTGGVGGYTF. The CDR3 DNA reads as TGTGCCAGCACGTGGACAGGCGGGGTTGGCGGCTACACCTTC.

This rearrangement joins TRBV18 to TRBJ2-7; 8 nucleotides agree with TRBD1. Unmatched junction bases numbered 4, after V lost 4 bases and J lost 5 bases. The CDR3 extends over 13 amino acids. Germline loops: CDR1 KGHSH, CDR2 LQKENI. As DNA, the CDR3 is TGTGCCAGCTCACTCCTACAGGGGGACGAGCAGTACTTC. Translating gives CASSLLQGDEQYF.

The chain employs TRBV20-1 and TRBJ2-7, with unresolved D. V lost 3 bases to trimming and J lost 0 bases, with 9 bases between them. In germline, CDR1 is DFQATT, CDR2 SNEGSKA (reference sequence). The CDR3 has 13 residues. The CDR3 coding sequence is TGCAGTGCTAGGGCCCTGAGCTCCTACGAGCAGTACTTC. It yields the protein CSARALSSYEQYF.

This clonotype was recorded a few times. The CDR3: CASSFERNQPQHF. In DNA, the CDR3 is TGTGCCAGCAGTTTTGAAAGGAACCAGCCCCAGCATTTT. The chain links TRBV12-3 or TRBV12-4 to TRBJ1-5; no clear D gene. The CDR3 sequence is 13 residues long. Trimming stripped 3 bases from V and 7 bases from J, with 10 bases between.

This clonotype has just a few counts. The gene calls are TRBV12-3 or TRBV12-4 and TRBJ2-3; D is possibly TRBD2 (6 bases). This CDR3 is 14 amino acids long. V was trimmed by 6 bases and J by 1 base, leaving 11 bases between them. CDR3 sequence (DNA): TGTGCCAGCAGGCTAGCGCGGGGCACAGATACGCAGTATTTT. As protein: CASRLARGTDTQYF.

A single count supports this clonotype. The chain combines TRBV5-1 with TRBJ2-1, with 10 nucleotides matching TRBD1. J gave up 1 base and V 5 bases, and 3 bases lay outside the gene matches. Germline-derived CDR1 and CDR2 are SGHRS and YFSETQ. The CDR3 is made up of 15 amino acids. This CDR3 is CASRPGQGSYNEQFF. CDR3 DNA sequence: TGCGCCAGCAGACCGGGACAGGGGTCCTACAATGAGCAGTTCTTC.

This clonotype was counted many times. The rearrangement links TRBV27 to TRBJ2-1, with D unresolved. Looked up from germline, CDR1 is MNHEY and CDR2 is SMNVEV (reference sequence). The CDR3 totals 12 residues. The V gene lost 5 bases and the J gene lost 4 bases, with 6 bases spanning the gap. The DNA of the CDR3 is TGTGCCAGCAGTGGCCTATACAATGAGCAGTTCTTC. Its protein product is CASSGLYNEQFF.

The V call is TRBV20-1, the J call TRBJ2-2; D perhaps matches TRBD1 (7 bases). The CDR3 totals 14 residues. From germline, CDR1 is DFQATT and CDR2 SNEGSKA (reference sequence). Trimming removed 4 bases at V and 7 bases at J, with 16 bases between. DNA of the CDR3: TGCAGTGCTACCGGGGACTCAGGGGGCGGGGAGCTGTTTTTT. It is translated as CSATGDSGGGELFF.

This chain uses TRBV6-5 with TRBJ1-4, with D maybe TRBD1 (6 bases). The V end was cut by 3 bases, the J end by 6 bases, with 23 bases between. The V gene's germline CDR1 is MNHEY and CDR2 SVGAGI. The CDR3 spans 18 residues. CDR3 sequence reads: CASSYIMSRRGNYEKLFF. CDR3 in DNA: TGTGCCAGCAGTTATATCATGTCCAGGAGGGGGAATTATGAAAAACTGTTTTTT.

The CDR3 loop reads CSAPHGSYNSPLHF. The CDR3, as DNA: TGCAGTGCCCCGCACGGCTCCTATAATTCACCCCTCCACTTT. The chain is built from TRBV20-1 and TRBJ1-6, with unresolved D. CDR3 length: 14 residues. In germline, CDR1 is DFQATT, CDR2 SNEGSKA (reference sequence). V gave up 6 bases and J gave up 0 bases, with 9 bases separating them.

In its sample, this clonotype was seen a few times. The chain's CDR3 is CASSLDGYQPQHF. The CDR3 coding sequence is TGTGCCAGCAGTTTAGACGGGTATCAGCCCCAGCATTTT. The chain carries TRBV12-3 or TRBV12-4 and TRBJ1-5, with D uncertain. V was cut by 1 base and J by 5 bases, with 6 bases left in between. The CDR3 length is 13 residues.

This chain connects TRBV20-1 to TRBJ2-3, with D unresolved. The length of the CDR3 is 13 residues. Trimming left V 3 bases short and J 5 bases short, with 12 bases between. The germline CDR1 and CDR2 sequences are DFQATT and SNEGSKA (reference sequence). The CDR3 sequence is CSASSESGDTQYF. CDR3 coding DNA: TGCAGTGCTAGTTCCGAGTCTGGAGATACGCAGTATTTT.

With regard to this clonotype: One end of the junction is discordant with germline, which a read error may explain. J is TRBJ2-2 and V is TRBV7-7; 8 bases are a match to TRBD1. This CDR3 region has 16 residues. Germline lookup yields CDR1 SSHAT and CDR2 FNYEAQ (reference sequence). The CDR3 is CASSPPGQGYTGELFF. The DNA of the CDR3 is TGTGCTAGCAGCCCTCCTGGACAGGGTTACACCGGGGAGCTGTTTTTT.

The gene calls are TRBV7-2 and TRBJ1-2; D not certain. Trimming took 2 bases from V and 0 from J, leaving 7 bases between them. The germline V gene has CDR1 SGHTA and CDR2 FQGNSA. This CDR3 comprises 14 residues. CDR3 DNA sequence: TGTGCCAGCAGCTTAAGTAGAGCTAACTATGGCTACACCTTC. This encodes CASSLSRANYGYTF.

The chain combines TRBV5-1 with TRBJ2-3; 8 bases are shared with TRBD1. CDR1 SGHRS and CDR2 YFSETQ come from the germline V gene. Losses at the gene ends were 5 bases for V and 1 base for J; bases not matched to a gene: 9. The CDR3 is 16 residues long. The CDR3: CASSFLTGEGTDTQYF. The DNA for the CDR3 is TGCGCCAGCAGTTTCCTGACAGGGGAGGGCACAGATACGCAGTATTTT. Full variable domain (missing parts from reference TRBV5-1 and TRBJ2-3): KAGVTQTPRYLIKTRGQQVTLSCSPISGHRSVSWYQQTPGQGLQFLFEYFSETQRNKGNFPGRFSGRQFSNSRSEMNVSTLELGDSALYLCASSFLTGEGTDTQYFGPGTRLTVL.